This is a list of T cell receptor beta chains from one sample in a study of blood T cell repertoires in COVID-19. Generated by immunoSEQ multiplex PCR, the TCRdb table keeps only in-frame clones and is missing some. The repertoire has roughly 200,000 clones, approximately 85% of them found once; the top ten carry under 3.5%. Sequencing input: peripheral blood. Receptors originate from a man between 60 and 75 years old with acute or convalescent COVID-19. The CDR3 runs from the conserved cysteine through the conserved F or W. The D gene is left open where the match is weak. The size of a clone is reported for some rows only, either as once, few or many, or as a class for expanded clones.

d_gene	abundance	v_gene	j_gene	CDR3nt	CDR3aa
-	-	TRBV18	TRBJ1-1	TGTGCCAGCTCACCGATGACAGGGAACACTGAAGCTTTCTTT	CASSPMTGNTEAFF
TRBD2	few	TRBV28	TRBJ2-3	TGTGCCAGCAGTTCGGGGATACGACACCCGGGGGGTAGCGGGAGTAGGTGGGGTACAGATACGCAGTATTTT	CASSSGIRHPGGSGSRWGTDTQYF
TRBD1	once	TRBV30	TRBJ2-7	TGTGCCTGGACGGACAGGGGGTACGAGCAGTACTTC	CAWTDRGYEQYF
-	-	TRBV7-9	TRBJ1-5	TGTGCCAGCAGCTTAGGGGGCCCACAGCCCCAGCATTTT	CASSLGGPQPQHF
TRBD1	-	TRBV24-1	TRBJ2-6	TGTGCCACCAGTGATGCATCAGGGGGCGGGGCCAACGTCCTGACTTTC	CATSDASGGGANVLTF
TRBD2	-	TRBV19	TRBJ2-5	TGTGCCAGTAAGAGACTAGCGAGCGAGACCCAGTACTTC	CASKRLASETQYF
-	-	TRBV21-1	TRBJ2-7	TGTGCCAGCAGCAAGCGGAAGGGACAGGATATATACGAGCAGTACTTC	CASSKRKGQDIYEQYF
TRBD2	-	TRBV7-9	TRBJ2-3	TGTGCCAGCAGCTTAGCGCGCCAGCGGGGCTCAGATACGCAGTATTTT	CASSLARQRGSDTQYF
TRBD2	-	TRBV18	TRBJ2-1	TGTGCCAGCTCACCAGGTCTCAGGAGCGGGGGTAGCTCCTACAATGAGCAGTTCTTC	CASSPGLRSGGSSYNEQFF
TRBD2	few	TRBV5-6	TRBJ2-7	TGTGCCAGCAGCTTGACTAGCGGGCCGATCTACGAGCAGTACTTC	CASSLTSGPIYEQYF
-	-	TRBV28	TRBJ1-1	TGTGCCAGCGGTAGGGGTGGGTACACTGAAGCTTTCTTT	CASGRGGYTEAFF
-	-	TRBV7-9	TRBJ1-4	TGTGCCAGCAGCTTAGTTGGGGGGATTGGTGAAAAACTGTTTTTT	CASSLVGGIGEKLFF
-	-	TRBV6-5	TRBJ2-1	TGTGCCAGCAGTACCAGGGGTCCCTCCTACAATGAGCAGTTCTTC	CASSTRGPSYNEQFF
-	-	TRBV28	TRBJ2-5	TGTGCCAGCAGTTTCCCGGGGAGCGAGACCCAGTACTTC	CASSFPGSETQYF
TRBD2	-	TRBV30	TRBJ2-3	TGTGCCTGGAGTTTGCGGACTAGTTTTTCGGATACGCAGTATTTT	CAWSLRTSFSDTQYF
-	few	TRBV6-1	TRBJ1-1	TGTGCCAGCAGTGATGGACAGCTGAACACTGAAGCTTTCTTT	CASSDGQLNTEAFF
TRBD2	few	TRBV7-7	TRBJ2-1	TGTGCTAGCAGTCACCTGGTGGGGCGGGAGGGCCTGAGGGAGCAGTTCTTC	CASSHLVGREGLREQFF
-	-	TRBV9	TRBJ1-1	TGTGCCAGCAGCGTAGAGGCCCGAGGGACTGAAGCTTTCTTT	CASSVEARGTEAFF
-	-	TRBV7-2	TRBJ2-1	TGTGCCAGCAGCTTAATGATGAGATCGGAGCAGTTCTTC	CASSLMMRSEQFF
-	-	TRBV4-2	TRBJ2-1	TGTGCCAGCAGCCCGAGACAGGTGGCCTTCAATGAGCAGTTCTTC	CASSPRQVAFNEQFF
-	-	TRBV5-1	TRBJ2-7	TGCGCCAGCAGCTGGAGTCAGGGATACGAGCAGTACTTC	CASSWSQGYEQYF
-	-	TRBV28	TRBJ1-2	TGTGCCAGCAGTGGCAGGGATCCGTGGAGCTATGGCTACACCTTC	CASSGRDPWSYGYTF
-	-	TRBV10-3	TRBJ1-5	TGTGCCATCAGTGAAGGCAGGGGCAATCAGCCCCAGCATTTT	CAISEGRGNQPQHF
TRBD1	-	TRBV7-9	TRBJ2-7	TGTGCCAGCAGCACCGGGACAGGGAACGAGCAGTACTTC	CASSTGTGNEQYF
-	-	TRBV5-4	TRBJ1-6	TGTGCCAGCAGCTTCGAGGAGAGTAATTCACCCCTCCACTTT	CASSFEESNSPLHF
TRBD1	-	TRBV27	TRBJ1-5	TGTGCCAGCAGTTTAGGGACAGGGTATAAGCCCCAGCATTTT	CASSLGTGYKPQHF
-	-	TRBV5-1	TRBJ1-4	TGCGCCAGCAGCCCGGTGGGGCCCAGTAATGAAAAACTGTTTTTT	CASSPVGPSNEKLFF
TRBD1	-	TRBV27	TRBJ2-7	TGTGCCAGCCACAAAGGACAGGGGAGCTCCTACGAGCAGTACTTC	CASHKGQGSSYEQYF
TRBD2	-	TRBV3-1/TRBV3-2	TRBJ2-7	TGTGCCAGCACCCGCGGGACTAGCGCGGCCTACGAGCAGTACTTC	CASTRGTSAAYEQYF
TRBD2	-	TRBV11-3	TRBJ2-1	TGTGCCAGCAGCTTAGTGCAGACTCCAGCGGGAGCCTCTGGTGGGAATGAGCAGTTCTTC	CASSLVQTPAGASGGNEQFF
TRBD2	once	TRBV2	TRBJ2-1	TGTGCCAGCAGGAGTACTAGCGGGCCTTACAATGAGCAGTTCTTC	CASRSTSGPYNEQFF
TRBD1	few	TRBV3-1/TRBV3-2	TRBJ1-1	TGTGCCAGCAGCCAGCGGACAGGGGTACGGGGCACTGAAGCTTTCTTT	CASSQRTGVRGTEAFF
TRBD1	-	TRBV9	TRBJ2-1	TGTGCCAGCAACGCCTACAGGGGAGACAATGAGCAGTTCTTC	CASNAYRGDNEQFF
-	-	TRBV28	TRBJ2-2	TGTGCCAGCAGTTTAACTCGGAGAGGGGAGCTGTTTTTT	CASSLTRRGELFF
TRBD1	-	TRBV29-1	TRBJ1-3	TGCAGCGTTGAGGTGGACAGGGCCGGAAACACCATATATTTT	CSVEVDRAGNTIYF
TRBD2	-	TRBV11-2	TRBJ2-7	TGTGCCAGCAGCTTAACAGCGGGGGTCTACGAGCAGTACTTC	CASSLTAGVYEQYF
TRBD1	-	TRBV11-3	TRBJ2-1	TGTGCCAGCAGCTTAGGTTCGGGACAGGTAAACAATGAGCAGTTCTTC	CASSLGSGQVNNEQFF
-	-	TRBV18	TRBJ2-1	TGTGCCAGCACACCCGCCCTTTCGGTGTACAATGAGCAGTTCTTC	CASTPALSVYNEQFF
TRBD1	-	TRBV28	TRBJ2-7	TGTGCCAGCAACCCCAAGGGGGGACAGGGGACTGTTTTTTCCTACGAGCAGTACTTC	CASNPKGGQGTVFSYEQYF
TRBD1	-	TRBV7-9	TRBJ1-4	TGTGCCAGCAGCTTGGGGACAGATAATGAAAAACTGTTTTTT	CASSLGTDNEKLFF
-	-	TRBV7-8	TRBJ2-1	TGTGCCAGCAGCTTAGCCATCGGGGTAGCGGCCGAGCAGTTCTTC	CASSLAIGVAAEQFF
TRBD1	-	TRBV28	TRBJ1-2	TGTGCCAGCAGTTTAGGGACAGTTGGCTATGGCTACACCTTC	CASSLGTVGYGYTF
-	-	TRBV10-3	TRBJ2-7	TGTGCCATCAGTGGAGTCGGTAATGTGAACGAGCAGTACTTC	CAISGVGNVNEQYF
TRBD2	-	TRBV5-1	TRBJ2-7	TGCGCCAGCATCGGGACTAGCGGAGGCGGAGAGCAGTACTTC	CASIGTSGGGEQYF
TRBD2	-	TRBV19	TRBJ2-6	TGTGCCAGTAAGGCGGGAGGGGGAGCCAACGTCCTGACTTTC	CASKAGGGANVLTF
-	-	TRBV30	TRBJ2-3	TGTGCCTCCTCCCCGGCGAGCGGTACGCAGTATTTT	CASSPASGTQYF
-	-	TRBV7-3	TRBJ2-2	TGTGCCAGCAGCTTAGACAGGAACACCGGGGAGCTGTTTTTT	CASSLDRNTGELFF
-	-	TRBV10-3	TRBJ1-5	TGTGCCATCAGTGAGTCCGACAGTAGGGGCAATCAGCCCCAGCATTTT	CAISESDSRGNQPQHF
TRBD1	-	TRBV7-8	TRBJ1-1	TGTGCCAGCAGTCATGGACAGGGCGGGACTGAAGCTTTCTTT	CASSHGQGGTEAFF
TRBD1	once	TRBV18	TRBJ1-2	TGTGCCAGCTCTGCGAGACAGGGGGCTACTAACTATGGCTACACCTTC	CASSARQGATNYGYTF
-	-	TRBV7-9	TRBJ1-6	TGTGCCAGCAGCTTACCTGAAAAACAGGGCTCCCTCCACTTT	CASSLPEKQGSLHF
TRBD2	-	TRBV20-1	TRBJ2-1	TGCAGTGCTAGTCGACTAGCGGAGCACAATGAGCAGTTCTTC	CSASRLAEHNEQFF
TRBD1	-	TRBV4-3	TRBJ1-1	TGCGCCAGCAGCCGACGAGACAGGGGGAACACTGAAGCTTTCTTT	CASSRRDRGNTEAFF
TRBD1	-	TRBV7-7	TRBJ1-1	TGTGCTAGCAGGACCCACAGGGGGAGGAACACTGAAGCTTTCTTT	CASRTHRGRNTEAFF